This record concerns one TCR beta chain sequence. This sample stems from a study of blood T cell repertoires in COVID-19. On the study more broadly: Italy, Spain and the United States were the sources of the convalescent and acute COVID-19 samples. Sample material is recorded as cDNA or gDNA derived from T cells, B-cell-depleted T cells, or PBMCs.

Per the original data handling: Amplification of reference gene primers was used by the study to estimate nucleated cell counts. Repertoires were generated with immunoSEQ multiplex PCR, while TCRdb's copy carries only in-frame clones and drops some. That table furnishes V, J and clone size, whereas the DNA furnished D and trimming. There are under 150,000 clones in the sample; approximately 84% occur only once, and less than 9% lies in the top ten. The receptor was isolated from a man aged 65-85 years with active or convalescent COVID-19. The sample taken for sequencing was peripheral blood.

CDR3 bases: TGTGCCAGCAGTTTGGATCCGGGGGGCAGAGGGCCAACTAATGAAAAACTGTTTTTT. Amino acid sequence: CASSLDPGGRGPTNEKLFF. The V and J genes are TRBV9 and TRBJ1-4; TRBD1 might be the D (6 bases). This CDR3 has 19 amino acids. V lost 5 bases, J lost 0 bases, and 23 bases lay in between. In germline, CDR1 is SGDLS, CDR2 YYNGEE.